Listed here are 14 T cell receptor beta chains from one sample, sequenced in a study of T cells in Graves' hyperthyroidism and ophthalmopathy. TCR beta CDR3 region amplification was performed from RNA transcripts. The HTBI primer set served for first-round RT-PCR of the TCR CDR3. TCRdb redid the calling of the multiplex PCR reads with MiXCR, one entry per CDR3 protein. The sample carries approximately 600,000 distinct CDR3 sequences, more than 20% recorded once. The specimen was blood. All receptors derive from a man aged 25-45 years with Graves' ophthalmopathy.

The sample holds many counts of this clonotype. The genes are TRBV5-1 and TRBJ1-2; D uncertain. Per the germline V gene, CDR1 is SGHRS and CDR2 is YFSETQ. The CDR3 sequence is 12 residues long. V shed 1 base and J shed 6 bases, with 7 bases lying between them. The CDR3 spells CASSLRGDGYTF. CDR3 DNA sequence: TGCGCCAGCAGCTTGAGAGGAGATGGCTACACCTTC.

This clonotype was detected ten times or more. The chain has TRBV5-1 and TRBJ2-1; TRBD2 is a possible D gene (6 bases). The germline V and J ends were trimmed by 5 bases and 0 bases, with 12 bases remaining between them. The CDR3 covers 15 residues. Per the germline V gene, CDR1 is SGHRS and CDR2 is YFSETQ. For the CDR3, the DNA is TGCGCCAGCAGTAGCGGAGTGAGCTCCTACAATGAGCAGTTCTTC. Translation gives CASSSGVSSYNEQFF.

The J gene is TRBJ2-1, the V gene TRBV7-6; TRBD1 aligns across 7 bases. CDR1 and CDR2 from the germline V gene are SGHVS and FNYEAQ. V gave up 1 base and J gave up 0 bases; unmatched junction bases: 6. This CDR3 comprises 17 residues. CDR3 in amino acids: CASSLELGQNSYNEQFF. The CDR3 coding sequence is TGTGCCAGCAGCTTAGAATTGGGACAGAACTCCTACAATGAGCAGTTCTTC.

The chain joins TRBV19 to TRBJ2-1; D unclear. Per the germline V gene, CDR1 is LNHDA and CDR2 is SQIVND (reference sequence). The V end lost 7 bases, the J end lost 5 bases, and 15 bases lay between the germline ends. CDR3 length: 14 residues. CDR3 nucleotide sequence: TGTGCCAGTACGGTAGCTCTCCCCGACAATGAGCAGTTCTTC. It specifies CASTVALPDNEQFF.

The chain joins TRBV2 to TRBJ2-3; a weak D match, TRBD2 (6 bases). Trimming took off 7 bases at V and 4 bases at J, with 21 bases between the two ends. This CDR3 has 16 amino acids. CDR1 and CDR2 (germline): SNHLY, FYNNEI. The CDR3 bases are TGTGCCAGCACCAGAGGGACCCGGGGGATGGCAGATACGCAGTATTTT. Protein sequence: CASTRGTRGMADTQYF. Using reference TRBV2 and TRBJ2-3 for the parts outside the CDR3, the full variable domain is EPEVTQTPSHQVTQMGQEVILRCVPISNHLYFYWYRQILGQKVEFLVSFYNNEISEKSEIFDDQFSVERPDGSNFTLKIRSTKLEDSAMYFCASTRGTRGMADTQYFGPGTRLTVL.

The chain recombines TRBV29-1 with TRBJ2-1, with D unresolved. The CDR3 is 13 residues long. Trimming took off 2 bases at V and 4 bases at J, with 9 bases between the two ends. In germline, CDR1 is SQVTM, CDR2 ANQGSEA. The CDR3 DNA reads as TGCAGCGTTGAATTAGTCGTATACAATGAGCAGTTCTTC. Translation gives CSVELVVYNEQFF.

The J gene is TRBJ1-5, the V gene TRBV5-5; D possibly corresponds to TRBD1 (6 bases). V dropped 1 base and J dropped 10 bases, with 15 bases sitting between them. This CDR3 spans 14 amino acids. Germline V gives CDR1 SGHKS, CDR2 YYEKEE (reference sequence). This chain's CDR3 is CASSLFEWDTPQHF. The CDR3 DNA reads as TGTGCCAGCAGCTTGTTCGAATGGGACACTCCCCAGCATTTT.

This clonotype appeared a few times. The gene calls are TRBV12-3 or TRBV12-4 and TRBJ2-2; 10 nucleotides align to TRBD2. The trim removed 5 bases at V and 6 bases at J, leaving 6 bases unmatched. The CDR3 consists of 15 residues. The CDR3 DNA reads TGTGCCAGCAGTGATCTAGCGGGAGTCGCCGGGGAGCTGTTTTTT. Its protein is CASSDLAGVAGELFF.

This clonotype has only a few counts. This chain links TRBV7-2 with TRBJ2-4, with 10 positions matching TRBD2. From germline, CDR1 is SGHTA and CDR2 FQGNSA. This CDR3 comprises 18 residues. V dropped 3 bases and J dropped 3; count of bases not matched to a gene: 11. The CDR3 spells CASSFQREGQLDKNIQYF. As DNA, the CDR3 is TGTGCCAGCAGCTTCCAGCGGGAGGGGCAGTTGGACAAAAACATTCAGTACTTC.

The chain is built from TRBV12-3 or TRBV12-4 and TRBJ2-7; 11 positions match TRBD1. There are 17 residues in the CDR3. The V segment lost 2 bases and the J segment 3 bases; nucleotides outside the gene matches: 9. Here the CDR3 DNA reads TGTGCCAGCAGTTTAAAAGCGGGGGGACAGGGGGACTACGAGCAGTACTTC. This codes for CASSLKAGGQGDYEQYF.

This rearrangement joins TRBV3-1 to TRBJ2-1, with 8 bases aligning to TRBD2. The CDR3 runs 15 residues. Germline CDR1 reads LGHDT; CDR2 reads YNNKEL (reference sequence). Trimming removed 4 bases from V and 6 bases from J; junction bases left unmatched: 8. CDR3 sequence reads: CASSPRAGVLNEQFF. The CDR3 bases are TGTGCCAGCAGCCCACGAGCGGGAGTTCTCAATGAGCAGTTCTTC.

This clonotype occurred many times. The rearrangement links TRBV18 to TRBJ2-7, with D possibly being TRBD1 or TRBD2 (5 bases each). V was trimmed by 0 bases and J by 0 bases, leaving 9 bases between them. The germline V gene has CDR1 KGHSH and CDR2 LQKENI. CDR3 length equals 15 residues. The CDR3 spells CASSPPGRASYEQYF. The DNA for the CDR3 is TGTGCCAGCTCACCACCGGGGCGGGCCTCCTACGAGCAGTACTTC.

As regards this clonotype: This likely comes from a read error, as the CDR3 has no conserved phenylalanine or tryptophan at its end. The chain carries TRBV18 and TRBJ2-5, with 8 bases fitting TRBD1. Trimming took 6 bases from V and 1 from J; bases not matched to a gene: 7. Looked up from germline, CDR1 is KGHSH and CDR2 is LQKENI. The CDR3 is 15 residues long. The chain's CDR3 is CASSPAGGGQETQYS. CDR3 nucleotides: TGTGCCAGCTCGCCCGCAGGGGGCGGCCAAGAGACCCAGTACTCC.

This clonotype was counted a few times. V is TRBV20-1 and J is TRBJ2-6, with 9 bases lining up with TRBD1. The CDR3 sequence is 17 residues long. CDR1 and CDR2 from the germline V gene are DFQATT and SNEGSKA (reference sequence). After removal of 6 bases from V and 1 base from J, the junction contained 10 bases not matched to a gene. Here the CDR3 DNA reads TGCAGTGCCCGAGTGACAGGGGGTGGGTCTGGGGCCAACGTCCTGACTTTC. Protein sequence: CSARVTGGGSGANVLTF.